These 22 T cell receptor beta chains were all obtained from the same sample, sequenced in a study of OX40 agonist ivuxolimab in advanced cancers. Method: immunoSEQ multiplex PCR; TCRdb's copy keeps in-frame clones and lacks some. The table has 76,000 or so clones, around 86% seen once. Specimen: CD4+ or CD8+ T cells sorted from blood, collected in a trial of the OX40 agonist ivuxolimab. The receptors stem from an adult with an advanced solid tumor such as melanoma, head and neck, liver or kidney cancer.

This clone was picked up one time. The genes are TRBV2 and TRBJ2-1; D is perhaps TRBD1 (6 bases). Germline V CDR1 and CDR2: SNHLY, FYNNEI. CDR3 size: 15 residues. V was pared by 3 bases and J by 2 bases, with 11 bases between. The CDR3 sequence: CASSETGATYNEQFF. CDR3 sequence (DNA): TGTGCCAGCAGTGAGACAGGCGCCACCTACAATGAGCAGTTCTTC. The whole variable domain, remainder taken from reference TRBV2 and TRBJ2-1, is EPEVTQTPSHQVTQMGQEVILRCVPISNHLYFYWYRQILGQKVEFLVSFYNNEISEKSEIFDDQFSVERPDGSNFTLKIRSTKLEDSAMYFCASSETGATYNEQFFGPGTRLTVL.

The gene calls are TRBV7-7 and TRBJ2-2; 7 nucleotides agree with TRBD1. Trimming at V came to 1 base and at J to 5 bases, leaving 10 bases not matched to a gene. Germline CDR1 is SSHAT and CDR2 is FNYEAQ (reference sequence). This CDR3 region has 17 residues. CDR3 DNA sequence: TGTGCCAGCAGCTTAGGCGTAGGGGGCGCAGGGACCGGGGAGCTGTTTTTT. Its protein is CASSLGVGGAGTGELFF.

The chain links TRBV9 to TRBJ2-3; tentatively, D is TRBD2 (6 bases). The V gene lost 3 bases and the J gene lost 2 bases, with 13 bases spanning the gap. Germline CDR1 reads SGDLS; CDR2 reads YYNGEE. The CDR3 loop spans 15 amino acids. The CDR3 bases are TGTGCCAGCAGCGGGGGACTCGACATCACAGATACGCAGTATTTT. Translating it yields CASSGGLDITDTQYF.

The gene calls are TRBV5-1 and TRBJ2-2; perhaps TRBD2 as D (5 bases). The CDR3 contains 14 residues. The V gene's germline CDR1 is SGHRS and CDR2 YFSETQ. V was trimmed by 4 bases and J by 5 bases, leaving 12 bases between them. CDR3 sequence reads: CASSLGLATGELFF. Written as DNA, the CDR3 is TGCGCCAGCAGCCTTGGACTTGCTACCGGGGAGCTGTTTTTT.

V usage is TRBV6-4 and J usage is TRBJ1-1, with D possibly TRBD1 on 6 matching bases. CDR1 and CDR2 from the germline V gene are MRHNA and SNTAGT. This CDR3 region has 14 residues. Between the trimmed V and J ends, which lost 2 bases and 6 bases, there was a span of 13 bases. The CDR3 loop is CASSDGDMGAEAFF. The DNA for the CDR3 is TGTGCCAGCAGTGACGGGGACATGGGCGCTGAAGCTTTCTTT.

This clone occurred a few times. The V call is TRBV11-2, the J call TRBJ2-7; 7 positions agree with TRBD2. This CDR3 has 14 residues. The trim removed 5 bases at V and 6 bases at J, leaving 10 bases unmatched. Germline CDR1 SGHAT, CDR2 FQNNGV. The CDR3 DNA sequence: TGTGCCAGCAGCCCCGGGACTATCGACACCGAGCAGTACTTC. Amino acids: CASSPGTIDTEQYF.

The rearrangement links TRBV19 to TRBJ2-5; 7 positions match TRBD2. The CDR3 is made up of 15 amino acids. Germline lookup yields CDR1 LNHDA and CDR2 SQIVND (reference sequence). Trimming took 1 base from V and 4 from J; bases not matched to a gene: 6. The CDR3 reads CASSIGGGGTETQYF. The CDR3 DNA reads as TGTGCCAGTAGTATAGGGGGGGGAGGTACAGAGACCCAGTACTTC. The full variable domain, in which reference TRBV19 and TRBJ2-5 provide the parts outside the CDR3, is DGGITQSPKYLFRKEGQNVTLSCEQNLNHDAMYWYRQDPGQGLRLIYYSQIVNDFQKGDIAEGYSVSREKKESFPLTVTSAQKNPTAFYLCASSIGGGGTETQYFGPGTRLLVL.

The J gene is TRBJ2-5, the V gene TRBV6-5; D is uncertain. The V gene's germline CDR1 is MNHEY and CDR2 SVGAGI. The germline V and J ends were trimmed by 2 bases and 5 bases, with 12 bases remaining between them. The CDR3 is 14 residues long. The CDR3 spells CASSYRLARETQYF. CDR3 DNA sequence: TGTGCCAGCAGTTACCGCCTCGCACGTGAGACCCAGTACTTC.

The J gene is TRBJ2-1, the V gene TRBV6-1; D might be TRBD2 (6 bases). V was pared by 7 bases and J by 8 bases, with 18 bases between. This CDR3 contains 14 residues. The germline V gene has CDR1 MNHNS and CDR2 SASEGT. The CDR3 loop reads CASTMGLTRDEQFF. As DNA, the CDR3 is TGTGCCAGCACCATGGGACTCACTAGGGATGAGCAGTTCTTC.

V is TRBV5-1 and J is TRBJ2-1, with D tentatively TRBD1 (6 bases). The CDR3 consists of 15 residues. Between the trimmed V and J ends, which lost 4 bases and 2 bases, there was a span of 13 bases. Germline lookup yields CDR1 SGHRS and CDR2 YFSETQ. CDR3: CASSPTGTTYNEQFF. CDR3 coding DNA: TGCGCCAGCAGCCCTACCGGGACAACCTACAATGAGCAGTTCTTC.

This chain connects TRBV7-9 to TRBJ1-1; D not certain. Germline-derived CDR1 and CDR2 are SEHNR and FQNEAQ (reference sequence). The CDR3 sequence is 13 residues long. With 1 base removed from V and 10 bases from J, the gap between germline ends came to 13 bases. The DNA for the CDR3 is TGTGCCAGCAGCTTAGGAGTCGGGGATCGAGCTTTCTTT. This encodes CASSLGVGDRAFF.

The CDR3 reads CASRLSGRETQYF. CDR3 DNA sequence: TGTGCCAGCAGACTGAGCGGGAGGGAGACCCAGTACTTC. The chain links TRBV6-6 to TRBJ2-5; the match to TRBD2 covers 9 bases. The ends lost 6 bases at V and 5 bases at J; junction bases unmatched: 4. Germline values: CDR1 MNHNY, CDR2 SVGAGI (reference sequence). The CDR3 extends over 13 amino acids.

V is TRBV7-2 and J is TRBJ1-6; no firm D call. V was shortened by 1 base and J by 10 bases, with 11 bases between the two germline ends. Germline-derived CDR1 and CDR2 are SGHTA and FQGNSA. This CDR3 spans 14 amino acids. CDR3 nucleotide sequence: TGTGCCAGCAGCTTAGATGGCTCTAGGTCACCCCTCCACTTT. Translating gives CASSLDGSRSPLHF. Full variable domain (outside the CDR3, taken from reference TRBV7-2 and TRBJ1-6): GAGVSQSPSNKVTEKGKDVELRCDPISGHTALYWYRQSLGQGLEFLIYFQGNSAPDKSGLPSDRFSAERTGGSVSTLTIQRTQQEDSAVYLCASSLDGSRSPLHFGNGTRLTVT.

This chain's CDR3 is CASSPIGYSYEQYF. The CDR3 DNA is TGTGCCAGCAGCCCTATCGGGTACTCCTACGAGCAGTACTTC. The genes are TRBV7-9 and TRBJ2-7; no clear D gene. Germline V gene sequence: CDR1 SEHNR, CDR2 FQNEAQ (reference sequence). This CDR3 contains 14 residues. V was clipped by 5 bases and J by 0 bases, with 11 bases between them.

This chain joins TRBV29-1 and TRBJ2-3; no reliable D call. Trimming took 6 bases from V and 10 from J, leaving 17 bases between them. The CDR3 is 12 amino acids. Germline loops: CDR1 SQVTM, CDR2 ANQGSEA. In DNA form, the CDR3 reads TGCAGCGTGGAGCCTTACGGGCGTGCGCAGTATTTT. Protein sequence: CSVEPYGRAQYF.

This clone was recorded only once. J is TRBJ2-7 and V is TRBV5-4; TRBD2 agrees at 12 bases. The CDR3 spans 15 residues. V gave up 4 bases and J gave up 3 bases; unmatched junction bases: 5. Per germline, CDR1 SGHNT and CDR2 YYREEE (reference sequence). CDR3 DNA: TGTGCCAGCAGCAAGGGACTAGCGGGTAACTACGAGCAGTACTTC. Encoded protein: CASSKGLAGNYEQYF.

The chain links TRBV5-1 to TRBJ2-1; 15 nucleotides align to TRBD2. Trimming cost V 5 bases and J 7 bases; bases outside gene matches: 4. The CDR3 sequence is 15 residues long. CDR1 is SGHRS, CDR2 YFSETQ, per germline. The CDR3 sequence: CASSPGTSGRNEQFF. CDR3 nucleotide sequence: TGCGCCAGCAGTCCCGGGACTAGCGGGAGGAATGAGCAGTTCTTC.

V and J are TRBV6-1 and TRBJ2-7, with a weak D call TRBD1 (6 bases). CDR3 length: 14 residues. The ends were cut back, 4 bases at V and 2 bases at J, with 12 bases in the middle. Germline V gene data show CDR1 as MNHNS and CDR2 as SASEGT. CDR3 sequence: CASSGRTAAYEQYF. Written as DNA, the CDR3 is TGTGCCAGCAGTGGACGGACAGCAGCCTACGAGCAGTACTTC.

The chain has TRBV11-3 and TRBJ2-2, with D perhaps TRBD1 (8 bases). Germline V lookup: CDR1 SGHNT, CDR2 YENEEA. V lost 5 bases to trimming and J lost 6 bases, with 19 bases between them. The CDR3 runs to 16 residues. The CDR3, as DNA: TGTGCCAGCAGCCGTATACAGGGGGGGCCGTCCGGGGAGCTGTTTTTT. Amino acids: CASSRIQGGPSGELFF.

This clone was seen once. The chain couples TRBV30 to TRBJ2-5, with 8 bases identical to TRBD2. CDR3 size: 14 residues. Germline V lookup: CDR1 GTSNPN, CDR2 SVGIG (reference sequence). V lost 8 bases and J lost 5; bases outside the gene matches: 13. Here the CDR3 reads CATHRGGARETQYF. For the CDR3, the DNA is TGTGCCACCCATCGGGGGGGGGCGCGCGAGACCCAGTACTTC.

The chain carries TRBV7-2 and TRBJ1-1; D is possibly TRBD1 (5 bases). This CDR3 comprises 14 residues. The V gene lost 5 bases and the J gene lost 0 bases, with 10 bases spanning the gap. Germline CDR1 reads SGHTA; CDR2 reads FQGNSA. The CDR3 DNA follows: TGTGCCAGCAGCCCCGGGGCGGTGAACACTGAAGCTTTCTTT. Its protein product is CASSPGAVNTEAFF. The full variable domain, with the rest looked up from reference TRBV7-2 and TRBJ1-1, is GAGVSQSPSNKVTEKGKDVELRCDPISGHTALYWYRQSLGQGLEFLIYFQGNSAPDKSGLPSDRFSAERTGGSVSTLTIQRTQQEDSAVYLCASSPGAVNTEAFFGQGTRLTVV.

V and J are TRBV7-8 and TRBJ2-7, with D possibly called TRBD1 or TRBD2 (5 bases each). The CDR3 has 15 residues. CDR1 SGHVS and CDR2 FQNEAQ come from the germline V gene. Trimming removed 3 bases at V and 3 bases at J, with 15 bases between. The CDR3 region has the DNA TGTGCCAGCAGCTTTCTGTGGGGACCCGACTACGAGCAGTACTTC. Its translation is CASSFLWGPDYEQYF.